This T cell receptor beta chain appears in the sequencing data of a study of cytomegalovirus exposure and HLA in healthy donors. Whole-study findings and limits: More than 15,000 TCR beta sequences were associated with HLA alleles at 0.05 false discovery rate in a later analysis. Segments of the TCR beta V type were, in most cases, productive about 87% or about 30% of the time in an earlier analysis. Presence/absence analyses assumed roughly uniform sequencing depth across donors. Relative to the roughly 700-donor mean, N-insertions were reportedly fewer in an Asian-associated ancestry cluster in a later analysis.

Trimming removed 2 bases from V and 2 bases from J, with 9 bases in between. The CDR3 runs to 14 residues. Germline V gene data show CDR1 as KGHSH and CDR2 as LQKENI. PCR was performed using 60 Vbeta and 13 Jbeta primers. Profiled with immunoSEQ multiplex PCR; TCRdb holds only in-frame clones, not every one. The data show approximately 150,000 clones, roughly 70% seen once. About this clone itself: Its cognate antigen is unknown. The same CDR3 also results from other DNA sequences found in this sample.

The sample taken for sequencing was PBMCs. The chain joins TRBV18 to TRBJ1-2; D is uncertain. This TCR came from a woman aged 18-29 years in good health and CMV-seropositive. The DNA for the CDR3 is TGTGCCAGCTCACCATCGGGGTCGAACTATGGCTACACCTTC. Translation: CASSPSGSNYGYTF.